This T cell receptor beta chain came from a study of blood T cell repertoires in COVID-19. Study overall: Acute and convalescent COVID-19 samples came from the United States, Italy and Spain. The analysed material was cDNA or gDNA that came from T cells, B-cell-depleted T cells, or PBMCs.

In germline, CDR1 is LNHNV, CDR2 YYDKDF (reference sequence). V lost 3 bases to trimming and J lost 7 bases; unmatched junction nucleotides: 2. This CDR3 region has 13 residues. In the original workflow: Scientists estimated how many nucleated cells there were by amplifying reference gene primers. TCRdb keeps only in-frame clones here, not all; method: immunoSEQ multiplex PCR. V, J and clone size are those of that table, while D and trimming were read from the DNA. This table has 200,000 to 250,000 clones, over 75% appearing once. The rearrangement joins TRBV15 to TRBJ1-2; the match to TRBD1 covers 10 bases. This TCR was recovered from a man older than 75 with acute or convalescent COVID-19. What was sequenced was peripheral blood. CDR3 residues: CATSRGQGFGYTF. CDR3 DNA: TGTGCCACCAGCAGGGGACAGGGGTTTGGCTACACCTTC. Using reference TRBV15 and TRBJ1-2 for the parts outside the CDR3, the full variable domain is DAMVIQNPRYQVTQFGKPVTLSCSQTLNHNVMYWYQQKSSQAPKLLFHYYDKDFNNEADTPDNFQSRRPNTSFCFLDIRSPGLGDTAMYLCATSRGQGFGYTFGSGTRLTVV.